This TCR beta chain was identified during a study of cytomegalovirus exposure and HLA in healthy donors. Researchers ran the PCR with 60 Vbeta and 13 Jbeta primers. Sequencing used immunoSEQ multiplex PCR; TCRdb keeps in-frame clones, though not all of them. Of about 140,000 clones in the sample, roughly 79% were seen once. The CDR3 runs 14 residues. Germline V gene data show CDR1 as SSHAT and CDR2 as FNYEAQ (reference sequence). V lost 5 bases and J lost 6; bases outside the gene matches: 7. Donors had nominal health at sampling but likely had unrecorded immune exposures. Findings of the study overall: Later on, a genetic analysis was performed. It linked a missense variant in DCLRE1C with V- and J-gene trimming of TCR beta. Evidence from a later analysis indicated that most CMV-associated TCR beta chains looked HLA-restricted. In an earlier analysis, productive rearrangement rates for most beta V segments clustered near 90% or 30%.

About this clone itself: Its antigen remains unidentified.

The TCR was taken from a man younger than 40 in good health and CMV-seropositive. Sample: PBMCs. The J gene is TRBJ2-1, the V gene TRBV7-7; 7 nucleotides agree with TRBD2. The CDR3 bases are TGTGCCAGCAGCATGGGGGGGGACTTCAATGAGCAGTTCTTC. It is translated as CASSMGGDFNEQFF. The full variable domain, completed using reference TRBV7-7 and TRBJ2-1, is GAGVSQSPRYKVTKRGQDVTLRCDPISSHATLYWYQQALGQGPEFLTYFNYEAQPDKSGLPSDRFSAERPEGSISTLTIQRTEQRDSAMYRCASSMGGDFNEQFFGPGTRLTVL.